The sequence of this TCR beta chain was determined in a study of neurological immune-mediated disorders. General study points: Phylogenetic grouping put 18 of 34 multiple sclerosis patients' repertoires into one related-CDR3 cluster, a possible signature. Multiple sclerosis patients had less TCR clonal expansion than even healthy controls, unlike HTLV-1-associated myelopathy.

This clonotype was recorded at least ten times. Its antigen is unknown. Over 170 million TCR-beta sequences from 15-18 subjects came out of each sequencing run. MiXCR, applied by TCRdb to the 5' RACE reads, yields one record per CDR3 protein. Of under 45,000 distinct CDR3 sequences listed, roughly 2.5% are singletons. Unsorted libraries came from 2 million PBMCs stored at -80 °C. Sequencing used PBMCs. This TCR was recovered from a man aged 50-60 years with multiple sclerosis.

Here the CDR3 reads CASSSRTDLRKQYF. In DNA form, the CDR3 reads TGTGCCAGCAGCTCCCGGACGGACCTACGAAAGCAGTACTTC. The V and J genes are TRBV7-8 and TRBJ2-7; no clear D. Germline V lookup: CDR1 SGHVS, CDR2 FQNEAQ. This CDR3 has 14 amino acids. Trimming shortened V by 4 bases and J by 8 bases, and 18 bases separated the two germline ends.